These 28 T cell receptor beta chains were sequenced from one sample in a study of Ad26.COV2.S vaccination and SARS-CoV-2 variants. This sample's treatment: about 20 received Ad26.COV2.S at low or high dose, single or two shots; several received placebo; per-sample allocation not given. Each sample was drawn 63 days after the first injection (of vaccine or placebo). The assay was immunoSEQ multiplex PCR, and TCRdb's table has in-frame clones only and misses some. The data show about 350,000 clones, 75% to 90% seen once. Sequencing used peripheral blood, obtained in a trial of Ad26.COV2.S vaccine versus placebo. These receptors all come from a person between 18 and 59 years old who received the Ad26.COV2.S COVID-19 vaccine or a placebo.

The CDR3 nucleotides are TGTGCCAGCAGCCAAGTAGGGGCCAATGGCGGGGAGCTGTTTTTT. It is translated as CASSQVGANGGELFF. The rearrangement links TRBV5-5 to TRBJ2-2, with TRBD1 as a possible D gene (5 bases). CDR1 is SGHKS and CDR2 is YYEKEE in the germline V gene (reference sequence). This CDR3 spans 15 amino acids. The germline V and J ends were trimmed by 4 bases and 7 bases, with 17 bases remaining between them.

V and J are TRBV5-3 and TRBJ2-1; D could derive from TRBD1 or TRBD2 (5 bases each). TRBV5-3 carries the ORF label, with uncertain function. Between the trimmed V and J ends, which lost 4 bases and 10 bases, there was a span of 18 bases. The CDR3 is made up of 14 amino acids. For the CDR3, the DNA is TGTGCCAGAAGCCCCCCGTGGGGGAAAGGCGAGCAGTTCTTC. It translates to CARSPPWGKGEQFF.

The CDR3 bases are TGTGCCAGCACCACTAGGGGAACTGAAGCTTTCTTT. Residues: CASTTRGTEAFF. The V and J genes are TRBV28 and TRBJ1-1; tentatively, D is TRBD1 (5 bases). The V end lost 7 bases, the J end lost 5 bases, and 11 bases lay between the germline ends. Germline assignment: CDR1 MDHEN and CDR2 SYDVKM. The CDR3 loop spans 12 amino acids.

The V and J genes are TRBV12-3 or TRBV12-4 and TRBJ2-7; D is uncertain. The CDR3 contains 13 residues. With 3 bases removed from V and 1 base from J, the gap between germline ends came to 7 bases. This CDR3 reads CASSLRRSYEQYF. CDR3 in DNA: TGTGCCAGCAGTTTGAGGAGATCCTACGAGCAGTACTTC.

The chain has TRBV19 and TRBJ2-5; 13 bases fit TRBD2. V lost 5 bases and J lost 5; bases outside the gene matches: 8. CDR1 and CDR2 (germline): LNHDA, SQIVND (reference sequence). This CDR3 is 16 amino acids long. This CDR3 is CASSPMAGLAGETQYF. The CDR3 DNA is TGTGCCAGTAGTCCTATGGCGGGACTAGCGGGGGAGACCCAGTACTTC.

The V gene is TRBV6-5, the J gene TRBJ1-1, with D possibly TRBD1 on 5 matching bases. V shed 6 bases and J shed 3 bases, with 8 bases lying between them. Germline CDR1 is MNHEY and CDR2 is SVGAGI. The CDR3 runs 12 residues. The CDR3 reads CASRTGDTEAFF. The CDR3 coding sequence is TGTGCCAGCAGGACGGGGGACACTGAAGCTTTCTTT.

V and J are TRBV28 and TRBJ1-2; 7 nucleotides align to TRBD1. The CDR3 spans 15 residues. Trimming took 4 bases from V and 8 from J; bases not matched to a gene: 13. Germline V gives CDR1 MDHEN, CDR2 SYDVKM. As DNA, the CDR3 is TGTGCCAGCAGTTACCCGGACAGGTCCCGGGGGGGCTACACCTTC. Its translation: CASSYPDRSRGGYTF.

V and J are TRBV27 and TRBJ2-1, with 8 bases matching TRBD2. CDR1 is MNHEY, CDR2 SMNVEV, per germline (reference sequence). The CDR3 has 14 amino acids. The ends lost 6 bases at V and 2 bases at J; junction bases unmatched: 3. CDR3 nucleotides: TGTGCCAGCAGCCGGGGGGGCCCCTACAATGAGCAGTTCTTC. This translates into CASSRGGPYNEQFF.

The rearrangement uses TRBV5-8 and TRBJ1-5, with TRBD1 as a possible D gene (6 bases). V dropped 1 base and J dropped 5 bases, with 10 bases sitting between them. From germline, CDR1 is SGHTS and CDR2 YDEGEE. CDR3 length equals 14 residues. CDR3 nucleotides: TGTGCCAGCAGCTTGTTAAGGGGGGATCAGCCCCAGCATTTT. Its translation is CASSLLRGDQPQHF.

This sequence joins TRBV5-1 and TRBJ2-3; D unresolved. The CDR3 is 12 residues long. Germline V lookup: CDR1 SGHRS, CDR2 YFSETQ. V was pared by 1 base and J by 6 bases, with 6 bases between. The CDR3 DNA follows: TGCGCCAGCAGCTTGAAATATGATACGCAGTATTTT. Translated: CASSLKYDTQYF.

The J gene is TRBJ1-3, the V gene TRBV12-3 or TRBV12-4; perhaps TRBD1 as D (6 bases). The V gene lost 7 bases and the J gene lost 7 bases, with 11 bases spanning the gap. CDR3 length: 12 residues. The chain's CDR3 is CASMPRGNTIYF. The CDR3 DNA follows: TGTGCCAGCATGCCGAGGGGGAACACCATATATTTT.

V usage is TRBV10-1 and J usage is TRBJ2-7; D possibly corresponds to TRBD1 (5 bases). Germline V gives CDR1 WNHNN, CDR2 SYGVQD (reference sequence). The V gene lost 8 bases and the J gene lost 2 bases, with 10 bases spanning the gap. The CDR3 has 12 residues. The CDR3 spells CASFDRTYEQYF. The CDR3 region has the DNA TGCGCCAGCTTTGACAGAACCTACGAGCAGTACTTC.

This chain links TRBV7-9 with TRBJ2-3, with D possibly TRBD2 on 5 matching bases. Germline assignment: CDR1 SEHNR and CDR2 FQNEAQ (reference sequence). This CDR3 has 14 amino acids. Trimming removed 4 bases at V and 6 bases at J, with 14 bases between. The CDR3: CASSSGFPFDTQYF. The DNA of the CDR3 is TGTGCCAGCAGCTCGGGGTTCCCCTTCGATACGCAGTATTTT.

This chain uses TRBV5-4 with TRBJ2-5, with 11 nucleotides matching TRBD2. V gave up 4 bases and J gave up 4 bases; unmatched junction bases: 21. The germline CDR1 and CDR2 sequences are SGHNT and YYREEE (reference sequence). There are 20 residues in the CDR3. CDR3 sequence (DNA): TGTGCCAGCAGCCCTAATCCCGGGACTAGCGGCGTAGTTGGTCGAGAGACCCAGTACTTC. It specifies CASSPNPGTSGVVGRETQYF.

This rearrangement joins TRBV7-9 to TRBJ1-2; D possibly corresponds to TRBD1 (5 bases). From germline, CDR1 is SEHNR and CDR2 FQNEAQ (reference sequence). This CDR3 comprises 18 residues. The V end lost 7 bases, the J end lost 6 bases, and 30 bases lay between the germline ends. CDR3 in amino acids: CASTISPSPGRKEHGYTF. Written as DNA, the CDR3 is TGTGCCAGCACCATTAGCCCTTCCCCGGGACGTAAGGAACATGGCTACACCTTC.

In DNA form, the CDR3 reads TGTGCCAGCAGACCTACAGGGGATATTACCTACGAGCAGTACTTC. This sequence encodes CASRPTGDITYEQYF. The chain combines TRBV28 with TRBJ2-7; 7 bases are shared with TRBD1. CDR3 size: 15 residues. Unmatched junction bases numbered 10, after V lost 6 bases and J lost 2 bases. The germline V gene has CDR1 MDHEN and CDR2 SYDVKM.

This clone was observed a few times. The rearrangement uses TRBV18 and TRBJ1-5; 9 bases agree with TRBD1. The germline V gene encodes CDR1 KGHSH and CDR2 LQKENI. The CDR3 spans 14 residues. V trimming: 1 base; J trimming: 10 bases; junction bases outside the gene matches: 5. The CDR3 loop reads CASSPLGQGEPQHF. The CDR3 bases are TGTGCCAGCTCACCACTGGGACAGGGTGAACCCCAGCATTTT.

The chain uses TRBV9 and TRBJ2-2, with TRBD2 identical over 10 bases. The length of the CDR3 is 13 residues. V lost 5 bases to trimming and J lost 6 bases; unmatched junction nucleotides: 1. From germline, CDR1 is SGDLS and CDR2 YYNGEE. The chain's CDR3 is CASRTSGSGELFF. In DNA, the CDR3 is TGTGCCAGCAGGACTAGCGGGTCCGGGGAGCTGTTTTTT.

CDR3 DNA: TGTGCCAGTAGTATAGGGGCAAGGGGAGGGGACTTGGCCAAAAACATTCAGTACTTC. Its translation is CASSIGARGGDLAKNIQYF. The chain is built from TRBV19 and TRBJ2-4; TRBD2 aligns across 7 bases. The V segment lost 1 base and the J segment 1 base; nucleotides outside the gene matches: 13. Germline V gene data show CDR1 as LNHDA and CDR2 as SQIVND (reference sequence). The CDR3 is made up of 19 amino acids.

The chain links TRBV7-8 to TRBJ2-3; 9 bases agree with TRBD2. The germline V gene has CDR1 SGHVS and CDR2 FQNEAQ. After removal of 0 bases from V and 1 base from J, the junction contained 5 bases not matched to a gene. The CDR3 extends over 17 amino acids. The CDR3 nucleotides read TGTGCCAGCAGCTTAGCGCGGCGGGAGGGGGGCACAGATACGCAGTATTTT. Translated, it gives CASSLARREGGTDTQYF.

J is TRBJ2-3 and V is TRBV5-1, with D perhaps being TRBD1 or TRBD2 (5 bases each). Per germline, CDR1 SGHRS and CDR2 YFSETQ. The CDR3 loop spans 16 amino acids. V was shortened by 0 bases and J by 5 bases, with 16 bases between the two germline ends. The DNA of the CDR3 is TGCGCCAGCAGCTTGGAGGGACCTCTGAGGGGAGATACGCAGTATTTT. Translating it yields CASSLEGPLRGDTQYF.

The chain joins TRBV11-3 to TRBJ2-5, with no clear D. The CDR3 runs 13 residues. The germline CDR1 and CDR2 sequences are SGHNT and YENEEA. V was cut by 3 bases and J by 5 bases, with 10 bases left in between. CDR3 DNA: TGTGCCAGCAGCTTCACACGTCCGGAGACCCAGTACTTC. Protein product: CASSFTRPETQYF.

The genes are TRBV18 and TRBJ2-3; D may correspond to TRBD1 or TRBD2 (5 bases each). Germline lookup yields CDR1 KGHSH and CDR2 LQKENI. Trimming shortened V by 3 bases and J by 4 bases, and 11 bases separated the two germline ends. This CDR3 is 14 amino acids long. CDR3 sequence reads: CASSPIGTPDTQYF. CDR3 nucleotide sequence: TGTGCCAGCTCACCCATAGGGACCCCAGATACGCAGTATTTT.

This clone was seen a few times. CDR3 sequence: CASSLVTGGDYEQYF. In DNA, the CDR3 is TGTGCCAGCAGCTTAGTTACGGGGGGCGATTACGAGCAGTACTTC. The gene calls are TRBV7-9 and TRBJ2-7, with TRBD2 as a possible D gene (7 bases). Germline V gene lookup returns CDR1 SEHNR and CDR2 FQNEAQ (reference sequence). The CDR3 has 15 residues. V lost 1 base, J lost 4 bases, and 14 bases lay in between.

This clone was seen only once. V usage is TRBV27 and J usage is TRBJ2-7, with 8 bases identical to TRBD1. Germline V gives CDR1 MNHEY, CDR2 SMNVEV (reference sequence). With 6 bases clipped from V and 0 bases from J, the junction kept 10 bases outside the gene matches. This CDR3 comprises 16 residues. CDR3 region: CASSHFYRGASYEQYF. DNA for the CDR3: TGTGCCAGCAGCCACTTTTACAGGGGGGCCTCCTACGAGCAGTACTTC.

V is TRBV3-1 (or the pseudogene TRBV3-2) and J is TRBJ2-1, with TRBD2 matching 12 bases. Germline V gene lookup returns CDR1 LGHDT and CDR2 YNNKEL (reference sequence). The V segment lost 1 base and the J segment 9 bases; nucleotides outside the gene matches: 4. The CDR3 runs 15 residues. The chain's CDR3 is CASSQVASGGAEQFF. The CDR3 DNA sequence: TGTGCCAGCAGCCAAGTCGCTAGCGGGGGGGCTGAGCAGTTCTTC.

J is TRBJ1-4 and V is TRBV6-4; D gene uncertain. In germline, CDR1 is MRHNA, CDR2 SNTAGT. Trimming shortened V by 9 bases and J by 11 bases, and 22 bases separated the two germline ends. CDR3 size: 14 residues. For the CDR3, the DNA is TGTGCCAGGGGTGGCAGAGGTTACTCCGGGAAACTGTTTTTT. Amino acid sequence: CARGGRGYSGKLFF.

The chain is built from TRBV7-9 and TRBJ1-6; TRBD1 aligns across 11 bases. The CDR3 covers 19 residues. Trimming removed 5 bases from V and 7 bases from J; junction bases left unmatched: 16. CDR1 and CDR2 from the germline V gene are SEHNR and FQNEAQ (reference sequence). The CDR3 is CASSPTSPGQGVRNSPLHF. The CDR3, as DNA: TGTGCCAGCAGCCCAACGTCACCGGGACAGGGGGTCAGGAATTCACCCCTCCACTTT.